This TCR beta chain derives from a study of cytomegalovirus exposure and HLA in healthy donors. Germline loops: CDR1 SEHNR, CDR2 FQNEAQ (reference sequence). The CDR3 runs to 15 residues. Trimming took 0 bases from V and 7 from J, leaving 13 bases between them. PCR amplification relied on 60 Vbeta primers (plus 13 Jbeta primers). The table came from immunoSEQ multiplex PCR; TCRdb's copy has only in-frame clones and leaves some out. The data show approximately 90,000 clones, approximately 80% seen once. V gene TRBV7-9 combines with J gene TRBJ2-1; D remains unclear. The sample taken for sequencing was PBMCs. This clonotype was sampled from a man aged 25 to 40 in good health and CMV-seronegative. The CDR3 region has the DNA TGTGCCAGCAGCTTAGCGCTTGCGGTGTTAAATGAGCAGTTCTTC. It codes for CASSLALAVLNEQFF.